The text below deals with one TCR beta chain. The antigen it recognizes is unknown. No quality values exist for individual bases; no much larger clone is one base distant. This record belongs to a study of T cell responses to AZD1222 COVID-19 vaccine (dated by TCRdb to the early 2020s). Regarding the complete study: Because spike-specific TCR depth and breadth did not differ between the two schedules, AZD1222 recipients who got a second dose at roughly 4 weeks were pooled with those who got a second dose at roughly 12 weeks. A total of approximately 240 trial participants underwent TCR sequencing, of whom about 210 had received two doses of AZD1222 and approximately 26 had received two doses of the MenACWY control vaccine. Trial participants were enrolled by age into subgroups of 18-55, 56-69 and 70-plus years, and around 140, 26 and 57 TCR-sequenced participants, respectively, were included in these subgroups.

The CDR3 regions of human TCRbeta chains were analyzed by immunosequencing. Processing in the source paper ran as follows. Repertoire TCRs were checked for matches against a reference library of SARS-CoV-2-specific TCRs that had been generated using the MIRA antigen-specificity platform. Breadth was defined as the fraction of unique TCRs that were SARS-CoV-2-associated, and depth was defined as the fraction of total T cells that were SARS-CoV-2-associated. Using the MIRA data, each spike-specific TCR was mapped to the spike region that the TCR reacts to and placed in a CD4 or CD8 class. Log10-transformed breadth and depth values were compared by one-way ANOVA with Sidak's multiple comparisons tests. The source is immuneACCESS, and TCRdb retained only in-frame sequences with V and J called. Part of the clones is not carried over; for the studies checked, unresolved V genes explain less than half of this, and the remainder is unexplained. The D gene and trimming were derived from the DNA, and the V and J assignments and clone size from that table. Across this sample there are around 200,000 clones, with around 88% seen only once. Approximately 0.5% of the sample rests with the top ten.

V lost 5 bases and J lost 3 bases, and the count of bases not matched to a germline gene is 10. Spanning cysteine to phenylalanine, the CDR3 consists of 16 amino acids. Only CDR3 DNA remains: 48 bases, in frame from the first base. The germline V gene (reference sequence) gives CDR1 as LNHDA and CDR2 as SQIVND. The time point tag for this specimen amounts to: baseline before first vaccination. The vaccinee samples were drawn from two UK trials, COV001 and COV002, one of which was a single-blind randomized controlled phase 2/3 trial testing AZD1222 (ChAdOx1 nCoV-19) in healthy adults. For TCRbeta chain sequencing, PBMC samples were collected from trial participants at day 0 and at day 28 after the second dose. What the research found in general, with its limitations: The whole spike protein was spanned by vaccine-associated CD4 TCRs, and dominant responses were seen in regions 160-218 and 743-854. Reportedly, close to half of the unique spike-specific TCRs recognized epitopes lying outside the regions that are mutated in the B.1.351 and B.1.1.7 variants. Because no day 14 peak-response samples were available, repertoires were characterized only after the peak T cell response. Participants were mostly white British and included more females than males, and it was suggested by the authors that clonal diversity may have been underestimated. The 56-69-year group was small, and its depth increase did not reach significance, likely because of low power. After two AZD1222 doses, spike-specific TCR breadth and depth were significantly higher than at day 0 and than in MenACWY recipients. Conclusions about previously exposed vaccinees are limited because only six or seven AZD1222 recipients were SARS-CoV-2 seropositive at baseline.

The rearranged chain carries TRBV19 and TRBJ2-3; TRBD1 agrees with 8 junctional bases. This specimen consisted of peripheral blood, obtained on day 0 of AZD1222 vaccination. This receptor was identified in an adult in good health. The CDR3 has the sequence CASSPDRDFGTDTQYF. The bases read TGTGCCAGTAGTCCGGACAGGGATTTTGGAACAGATACGCAGTATTTT.